The T cell receptor beta chain described here comes from a study of CXCR3-negative and CXCR3-positive naive CD8 T cells. In the study overall: Roughly 1.5 +/- 0.3 million TRB reads came from each library, giving some 150 million in total.

General observations from the study: For naive cells, CXCR3-negative and CXCR3-positive subsets had similar TRBV-TRBJ usage; for memory cells, usage differed. When CXCR3-positive naive cells were set against CXCR3-negative naive cells, the former had more hydrophobic TRB CDR3s. The study found comparably high diversity in both naive subsets and much lower diversity in memory CD8+ cells.

All TRB cDNA libraries came from 5' RACE performed with UMI labels. Following a re-call of the 5' RACE reads, TCRdb has one entry per CDR3 protein and lacks DNA. The listing records over 100,000 distinct CDR3 sequences. The CDR3 extends over 17 amino acids. Per the germline V gene, CDR1 is GTSNPN and CDR2 is SVGIG (reference sequence). Of note for this clonotype: What it binds is not known.

The sample consisted of naive CXCR3- CD8+ T cells from blood. The subset is: CD45RO-CCR7+CD27+CD95- naive CD8+ T cells lacking CXCR3 (TNR3-). This chain links TRBV30 with TRBJ2-7; the D call from TCRdb, TRBD1, cannot be confirmed without DNA. The TCR originated in a human donor in good health. Some clones in this sample may be carry-over from other donors' samples. The CDR3 loop is CAWSQQYSDRNPYEQYF.